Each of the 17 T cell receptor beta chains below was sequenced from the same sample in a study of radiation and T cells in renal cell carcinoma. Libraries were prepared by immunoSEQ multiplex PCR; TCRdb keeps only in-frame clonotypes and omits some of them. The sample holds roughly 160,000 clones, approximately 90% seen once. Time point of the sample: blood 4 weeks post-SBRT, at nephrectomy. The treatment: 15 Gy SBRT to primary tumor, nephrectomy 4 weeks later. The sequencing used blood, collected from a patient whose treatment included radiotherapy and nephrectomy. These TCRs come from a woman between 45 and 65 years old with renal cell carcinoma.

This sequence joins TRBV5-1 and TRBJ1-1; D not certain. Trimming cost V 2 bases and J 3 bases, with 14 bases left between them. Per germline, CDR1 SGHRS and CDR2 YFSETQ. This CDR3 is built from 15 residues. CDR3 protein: CASSFAGLKDTEAFF. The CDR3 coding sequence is TGCGCCAGCAGCTTCGCGGGTCTTAAAGACACTGAAGCTTTCTTT. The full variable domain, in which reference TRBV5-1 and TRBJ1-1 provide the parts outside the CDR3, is KAGVTQTPRYLIKTRGQQVTLSCSPISGHRSVSWYQQTPGQGLQFLFEYFSETQRNKGNFPGRFSGRQFSNSRSEMNVSTLELGDSALYLCASSFAGLKDTEAFFGQGTRLTVV.

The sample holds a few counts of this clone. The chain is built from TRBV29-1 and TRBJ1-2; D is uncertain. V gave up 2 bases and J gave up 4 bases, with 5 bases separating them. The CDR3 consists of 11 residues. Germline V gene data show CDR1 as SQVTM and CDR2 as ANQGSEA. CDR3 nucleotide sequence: TGCAGCGTTGAATACTCCTATGGCTACACCTTC. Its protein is CSVEYSYGYTF.

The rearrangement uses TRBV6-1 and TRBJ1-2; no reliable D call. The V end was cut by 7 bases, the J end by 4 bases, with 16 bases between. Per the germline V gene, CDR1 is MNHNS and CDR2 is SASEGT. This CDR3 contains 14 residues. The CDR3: CASTEVEYPYGYTF. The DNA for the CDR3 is TGTGCCAGCACCGAAGTTGAGTATCCCTATGGCTACACCTTC.

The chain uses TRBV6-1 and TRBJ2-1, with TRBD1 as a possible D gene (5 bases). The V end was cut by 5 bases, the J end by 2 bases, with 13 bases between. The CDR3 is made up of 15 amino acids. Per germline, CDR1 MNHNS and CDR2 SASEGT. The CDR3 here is CASSPTGEPYNEQFF. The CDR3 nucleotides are TGTGCCAGCAGTCCTACAGGTGAACCCTACAATGAGCAGTTCTTC.

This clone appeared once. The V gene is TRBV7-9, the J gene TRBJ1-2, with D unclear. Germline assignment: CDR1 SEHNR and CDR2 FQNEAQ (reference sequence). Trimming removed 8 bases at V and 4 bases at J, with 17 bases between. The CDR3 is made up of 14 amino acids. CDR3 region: CASVPQVEIYGYTF. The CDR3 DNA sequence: TGTGCCAGCGTCCCGCAAGTAGAGATCTATGGCTACACCTTC.

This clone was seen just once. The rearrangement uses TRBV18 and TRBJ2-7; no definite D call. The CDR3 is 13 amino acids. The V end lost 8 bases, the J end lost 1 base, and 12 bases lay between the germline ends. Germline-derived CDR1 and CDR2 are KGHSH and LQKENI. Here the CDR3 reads CASQDPTSYEQYF. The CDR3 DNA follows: TGTGCCAGCCAAGACCCTACTTCCTACGAGCAGTACTTC.

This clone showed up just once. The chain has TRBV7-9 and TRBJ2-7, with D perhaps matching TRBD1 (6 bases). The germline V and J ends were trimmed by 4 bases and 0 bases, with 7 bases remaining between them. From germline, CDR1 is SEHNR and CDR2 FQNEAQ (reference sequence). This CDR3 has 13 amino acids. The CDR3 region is CASSWDNSYEQYF. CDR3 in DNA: TGTGCCAGCAGCTGGGACAACTCCTACGAGCAGTACTTC.

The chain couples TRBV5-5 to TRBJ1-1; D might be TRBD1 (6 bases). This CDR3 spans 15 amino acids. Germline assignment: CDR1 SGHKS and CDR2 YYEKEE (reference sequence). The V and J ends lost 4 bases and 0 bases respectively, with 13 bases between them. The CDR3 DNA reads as TGTGCCAGCAGCAGGGGAGGGGGACTGAACACTGAAGCTTTCTTT. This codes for CASSRGGGLNTEAFF.

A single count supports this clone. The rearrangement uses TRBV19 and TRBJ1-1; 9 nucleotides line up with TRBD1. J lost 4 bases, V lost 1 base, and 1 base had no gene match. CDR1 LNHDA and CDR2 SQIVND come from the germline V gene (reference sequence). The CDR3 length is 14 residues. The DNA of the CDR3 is TGTGCCAGTAGTATAGGGACAGGGGTCACTGAAGCTTTCTTT. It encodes CASSIGTGVTEAFF.

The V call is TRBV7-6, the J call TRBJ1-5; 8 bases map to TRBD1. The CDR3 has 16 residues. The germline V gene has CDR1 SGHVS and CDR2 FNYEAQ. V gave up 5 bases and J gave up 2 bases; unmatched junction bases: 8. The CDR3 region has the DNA TGTGCCAGCAGCCCGGGGACAGGTTCGGGCAATCAGCCCCAGCATTTT. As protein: CASSPGTGSGNQPQHF.

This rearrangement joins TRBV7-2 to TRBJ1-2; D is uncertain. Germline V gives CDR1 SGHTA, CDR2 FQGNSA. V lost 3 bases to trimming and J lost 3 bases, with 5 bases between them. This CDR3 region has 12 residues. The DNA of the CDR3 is TGTGCCAGCAGCTTGGCTGACTATGGCTACACCTTC. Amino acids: CASSLADYGYTF.

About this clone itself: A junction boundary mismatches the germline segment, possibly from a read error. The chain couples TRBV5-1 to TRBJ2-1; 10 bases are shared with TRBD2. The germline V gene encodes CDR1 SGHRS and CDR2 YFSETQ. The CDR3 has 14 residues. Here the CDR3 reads CASSYDTSGTSGIF. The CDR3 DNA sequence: TGCGCCAGCAGCTATGACACTAGCGGGACGTCGGGGATCTTC.

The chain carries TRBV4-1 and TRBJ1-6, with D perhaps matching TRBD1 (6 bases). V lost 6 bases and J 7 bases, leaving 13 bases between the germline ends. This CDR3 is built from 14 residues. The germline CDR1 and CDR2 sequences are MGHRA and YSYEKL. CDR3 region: CASRNQGQNSPLHF. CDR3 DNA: TGCGCCAGCAGAAACCAGGGGCAGAATTCACCCCTCCACTTT.

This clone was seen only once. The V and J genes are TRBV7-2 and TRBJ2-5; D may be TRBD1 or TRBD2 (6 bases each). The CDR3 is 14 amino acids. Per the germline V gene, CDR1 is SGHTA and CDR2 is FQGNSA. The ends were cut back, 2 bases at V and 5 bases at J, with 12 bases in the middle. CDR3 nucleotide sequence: TGTGCCAGCAGCTTAAGGGGGGCCGGGGAGACCCAGTACTTC. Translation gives CASSLRGAGETQYF.

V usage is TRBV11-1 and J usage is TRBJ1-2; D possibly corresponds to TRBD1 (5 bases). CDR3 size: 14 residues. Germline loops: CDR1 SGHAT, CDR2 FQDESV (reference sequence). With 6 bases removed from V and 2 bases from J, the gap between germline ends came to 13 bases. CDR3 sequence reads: CASSLRQGNYGYTF. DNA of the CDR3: TGTGCCAGCAGTCTTCGCCAGGGAAACTATGGCTACACCTTC.

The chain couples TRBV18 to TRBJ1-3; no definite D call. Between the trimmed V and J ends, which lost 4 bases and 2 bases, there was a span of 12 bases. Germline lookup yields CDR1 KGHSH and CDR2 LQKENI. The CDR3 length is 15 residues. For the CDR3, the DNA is TGTGCCAGCTCACTCACCGATAACCCTGGAAACACCATATATTTT. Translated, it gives CASSLTDNPGNTIYF.

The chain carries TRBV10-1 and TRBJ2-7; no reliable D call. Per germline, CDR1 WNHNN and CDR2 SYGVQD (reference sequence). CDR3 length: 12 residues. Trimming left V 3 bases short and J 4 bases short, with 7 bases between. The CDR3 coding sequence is TGCGCCAGCAGTGACCGAGTATACGAGCAGTACTTC. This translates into CASSDRVYEQYF.